Each of the 25 T cell receptor beta chains below was sequenced from the same sample in a study of beta chain features in type 1 diabetes. Of the isolated RNA, all was reverse transcribed, and so the sequenced material was expressed TCRB transcripts. Clones were read by immunoSEQ multiplex PCR, and TCRdb kept only the in-frame ones, dropping some. The sample consists of 300,000 to 350,000 clones, less than 10% of them appearing once. Sequencing was performed on central memory CD4+ T cells from blood. The source is a woman aged 18-29 years in good health.

This clone was picked up many times. The rearrangement uses TRBV7-9 and TRBJ1-1, with D unresolved. The germline gives CDR1 SEHNR, CDR2 FQNEAQ (reference sequence). This CDR3 has 14 amino acids. The V end lost 3 bases, the J end lost 0 bases, and 8 bases lay between the germline ends. CDR3 bases: TGTGCCAGCAGCTTCGGTTCGGTGAACACTGAAGCTTTCTTT. Translated: CASSFGSVNTEAFF.

The chain links TRBV19 to TRBJ2-1; 8 bases line up with TRBD2. With V trimmed by 5 bases and J by 9 bases, 12 bases remained unmatched. In germline, CDR1 is LNHDA, CDR2 SQIVND (reference sequence). The CDR3 has 15 residues. In DNA, the CDR3 is TGTGCCAGTAGTCAAAACCCTCTTAGCGGGACTGAGCAGTTCTTC. Its protein is CASSQNPLSGTEQFF.

This rearrangement joins TRBV29-1 to TRBJ1-1, with TRBD1 as a possible D gene (5 bases). The germline V gene has CDR1 SQVTM and CDR2 ANQGSEA. This CDR3 spans 13 amino acids. V was shortened by 4 bases and J by 10 bases, with 19 bases between the two germline ends. DNA of the CDR3: TGCAGCGTTGTGTCCGTGGCAGGGCAAGGAGCTTTCTTT. It is translated as CSVVSVAGQGAFF. Full variable domain (remainder filled in from reference TRBV29-1 and TRBJ1-1): SAVISQKPSRDICQRGTSLTIQCQVDSQVTMMFWYRQQPGQSLTLIATANQGSEATYESGFVIDKFPISRPNLTFSTLTVSNMSPEDSSIYLCSVVSVAGQGAFFGQGTRLTVV.

V gene TRBV6-5 combines with J gene TRBJ2-4, with 7 bases lining up with TRBD1. This CDR3 spans 15 amino acids. After removal of 2 bases from V and 5 bases from J, the junction contained 6 bases not matched to a gene. CDR1 and CDR2 (germline): MNHEY, SVGAGI. CDR3 residues: CASSYRRGYENIQYF. The CDR3 region has the DNA TGTGCCAGCAGTTACCGCAGGGGGTACGAAAACATTCAGTACTTC.

As regards this clone: Other DNA variants within this sample encode the same CDR3. V usage is TRBV7-9 and J usage is TRBJ2-7; D might be TRBD1 (5 bases). Trimming cost V 5 bases and J 7 bases, with 15 bases left between them. This CDR3 is built from 13 residues. Germline V gene data show CDR1 as SEHNR and CDR2 as FQNEAQ (reference sequence). CDR3: CASSRQGGEEQYF. As DNA, the CDR3 is TGTGCCAGCAGCCGGCAGGGTGGAGAAGAGCAGTACTTC.

The J gene is TRBJ1-5, the V gene TRBV7-9; possible D gene TRBD1, 5 bases. There are 13 residues in the CDR3. With 4 bases removed from V and 5 bases from J, the gap between germline ends came to 9 bases. Per germline, CDR1 SEHNR and CDR2 FQNEAQ (reference sequence). For the CDR3, the DNA is TGTGCCAGCAGCTCCGCAGGGCATCAGCCCCAGCATTTT. It specifies CASSSAGHQPQHF.

This clone has at least ten counts. The chain employs TRBV5-1 and TRBJ2-1; D may be TRBD2 (6 bases). The CDR3 totals 15 residues. The ends were cut back, 2 bases at V and 4 bases at J, with 13 bases in the middle. Germline V CDR1 and CDR2: SGHRS, YFSETQ. CDR3 sequence (DNA): TGCGCCAGCAGCTTAGCAGCGGGTTTGTACAATGAGCAGTTCTTC. Its translation is CASSLAAGLYNEQFF.

This clone turned up a few times. The chain carries TRBV7-2 and TRBJ2-4; the match to TRBD2 covers 7 bases. This CDR3 contains 17 residues. V shed 1 base and J 3 bases; nucleotides not matched to a gene: 9. CDR1 is SGHTA, CDR2 FQGNSA, per germline. CDR3 coding DNA: TGTGCCAGCAGCTTAGTCGGCGGGAGTCTGGGCAAAAACATTCAGTACTTC. Protein sequence: CASSLVGGSLGKNIQYF. The full variable domain, rest sourced from reference TRBV7-2 and TRBJ2-4, is GAGVSQSPSNKVTEKGKDVELRCDPISGHTALYWYRQSLGQGLEFLIYFQGNSAPDKSGLPSDRFSAERTGGSVSTLTIQRTQQEDSAVYLCASSLVGGSLGKNIQYFGAGTRLSVL.

The table lists this clone with a few counts. The V call is TRBV6-1, the J call TRBJ2-3; D may be TRBD2 (5 bases). The CDR3 length is 12 residues. V lost 3 bases, J lost 5 bases, and 6 bases lay in between. From germline, CDR1 is MNHNS and CDR2 SASEGT. The CDR3 region is CASSDSGDTQYF. The DNA for the CDR3 is TGTGCCAGCAGTGACAGCGGAGATACGCAGTATTTT.

This clone was picked up many times. The chain employs TRBV7-2 and TRBJ2-1, with 13 bases matching TRBD2. There are 16 residues in the CDR3. Trimming at V came to 5 bases and at J to 8 bases, leaving 9 bases not matched to a gene. The germline CDR1 and CDR2 sequences are SGHTA and FQGNSA. CDR3: CASSLVGTSGTDEQFF. The DNA of the CDR3 is TGTGCCAGCAGCCTTGTCGGGACTAGCGGGACAGATGAGCAGTTCTTC.

The rearrangement uses TRBV7-8 and TRBJ2-1, with 9 bases lining up with TRBD2. The CDR3 loop spans 20 amino acids. Germline CDR1 SGHVS, CDR2 FQNEAQ. The ends lost 3 bases at V and 5 bases at J; junction bases unmatched: 20. CDR3 sequence: CASSLTGYRDPGLANNEQFF. CDR3 bases: TGTGCCAGCAGCTTGACAGGATACCGGGACCCTGGACTAGCGAACAATGAGCAGTTCTTC.

The V call is TRBV4-2, the J call TRBJ2-5, with TRBD1 identical over 8 bases. The CDR3 runs 15 residues. Germline-derived CDR1 and CDR2 are LGHNA and YNFKEQ. V lost 1 base and J lost 4; bases outside the gene matches: 5. Here the CDR3 reads CASSQAARGPETQYF. DNA for the CDR3: TGTGCCAGCAGCCAAGCGGCCAGGGGGCCAGAGACCCAGTACTTC.

This clone appeared a few times. The chain joins TRBV19 to TRBJ2-2, with 10 bases identical to TRBD2. The germline gives CDR1 LNHDA, CDR2 SQIVND (reference sequence). The CDR3 sequence is 19 residues long. The J segment lost 3 bases and the V segment lost 1 base, leaving 11 bases of the junction unmatched. The CDR3 coding sequence is TGTGCCAGTAGTATAGGTCGAGGAGCGGGAGGGCGTCACACCGGGGAGCTGTTTTTT. This translates into CASSIGRGAGGRHTGELFF.

This clone has just a few counts. The CDR3 reads CATRTENTDTQYF. The CDR3 nucleotides are TGCGCCACCCGGACAGAGAACACAGATACGCAGTATTTT. V gene TRBV10-2 combines with J gene TRBJ2-3, with D tentatively TRBD1 (6 bases). This CDR3 is 13 amino acids long. Germline lookup yields CDR1 WSHSY and CDR2 SAAADI. Deletions cut 10 bases from V and 2 bases from J, with 13 bases between.

This clone was counted only a few times. The chain uses TRBV5-6 and TRBJ2-7, with D perhaps being TRBD1 or TRBD2 (5 bases each). This CDR3 is built from 15 residues. Germline CDR1 is SGHDT and CDR2 is YYEEEE. Trimming stripped 0 bases from V and 3 bases from J, with 13 bases between. The CDR3 protein is CASSLGPGHDYEQYF. CDR3 coding DNA: TGTGCCAGCAGCTTGGGTCCGGGGCACGACTACGAGCAGTACTTC. The variable domain in full, completed from reference TRBV5-6 and TRBJ2-7, reads DAGVTQSPTHLIKTRGQQVTLRCSPKSGHDTVSWYQQALGQGPQFIFQYYEEEERQRGNFPDRFSGHQFPNYSSELNVNALLLGDSALYLCASSLGPGHDYEQYFGPGTRLTVT.

This chain connects TRBV4-2 to TRBJ2-1; 12 positions match TRBD2. Germline loops: CDR1 LGHNA, CDR2 YNFKEQ. CDR3 size: 16 residues. V lost 3 bases, J lost 7 bases, and 7 bases stayed unmatched. The CDR3 protein is CASSQAELAGGNEQFF. The CDR3 DNA follows: TGTGCCAGCAGCCAGGCCGAACTAGCGGGAGGTAATGAGCAGTTCTTC.

This clone is a singleton in its sample. The V gene is TRBV6-5, the J gene TRBJ2-7; tentative D call: TRBD1 (6 bases). Trimming cost V 0 bases and J 12 bases, with 15 bases left between them. The length of the CDR3 is 13 residues. Looked up from germline, CDR1 is MNHEY and CDR2 is SVGAGI. Here the CDR3 DNA reads TGTGCCAGCAGTTACTCCGTGGGACAAGGCTGGTACTTC. Its translation: CASSYSVGQGWYF.

In this sample, this clone turned up many times. This rearrangement joins TRBV28 to TRBJ2-3; 8 bases fit TRBD2. J was trimmed by 3 bases and V by 3 bases; bases with no gene match: 2. CDR1 is MDHEN, CDR2 SYDVKM, per germline. The CDR3 has 14 residues. CDR3 nucleotide sequence: TGTGCCAGCAGTTTCCCGGGGGGGACAGATACGCAGTATTTT. Translation: CASSFPGGTDTQYF. The full variable domain, its missing parts supplied by reference TRBV28 and TRBJ2-3, is DVKVTQSSRYLVKRTGEKVFLECVQDMDHENMFWYRQDPGLGLRLIYFSYDVKMKEKGDIPEGYSVSREKKERFSLILESASTNQTSMYLCASSFPGGTDTQYFGPGTRLTVL.

This clone has more than one count but fewer than ten. J is TRBJ1-1 and V is TRBV7-2; D gene uncertain. Trimming pared 1 base from V and 1 base from J, leaving 4 bases between. This CDR3 comprises 13 residues. Germline assignment: CDR1 SGHTA and CDR2 FQGNSA. The CDR3 region is CASSLVKNTEAFF. The DNA of the CDR3 is TGTGCCAGCAGCTTAGTAAAGAACACTGAAGCTTTCTTT. Complete variable domain (other parts from reference TRBV7-2 and TRBJ1-1): GAGVSQSPSNKVTEKGKDVELRCDPISGHTALYWYRQSLGQGLEFLIYFQGNSAPDKSGLPSDRFSAERTGGSVSTLTIQRTQQEDSAVYLCASSLVKNTEAFFGQGTRLTVV.

This clone was seen a handful of times. This sequence joins TRBV29-1 and TRBJ2-1; 7 bases are shared with TRBD1. Germline V gives CDR1 SQVTM, CDR2 ANQGSEA. The CDR3 totals 15 residues. The junction had 15 bases not matched to a gene; V was cut back by 7 bases and J by 6 bases. CDR3 DNA: TGCAGCGACCAATCACAGGGGTGGTCAGTCAATGAGCAGTTCTTC. Translated: CSDQSQGWSVNEQFF.

The table lists this clone with a few counts. V gene TRBV7-2 combines with J gene TRBJ2-3, with a possible D match to TRBD2 (5 bases). CDR1 is SGHTA, CDR2 FQGNSA, per germline. This CDR3 region has 13 residues. Trimming cost V 5 bases and J 4 bases, with 10 bases left between them. The CDR3 coding sequence is TGTGCCAGCAGCCGAGAAGCGGCAGATACGCAGTATTTT. Protein product: CASSREAADTQYF.

This clone was detected only a few times. The chain carries TRBV7-9 and TRBJ2-1; D may be TRBD1 (5 bases). CDR1 and CDR2 (germline): SEHNR, FQNEAQ (reference sequence). There are 15 residues in the CDR3. Between the trimmed V and J ends, which lost 2 bases and 8 bases, there was a span of 16 bases. In nucleotides, the CDR3 is TGTGCCAGCAGCTTAATTAGGGGCGGTAGGGATGAGCAGTTCTTC. This gives the protein CASSLIRGGRDEQFF.

The chain recombines TRBV28 with TRBJ2-7; 11 bases align to TRBD2. The V and J ends lost 2 bases and 2 bases, in that order; junction bases with no gene match: 2. From germline, CDR1 is MDHEN and CDR2 SYDVKM. The CDR3 consists of 15 residues. The CDR3 sequence: CASSLGTSGAYEQYF. DNA of the CDR3: TGTGCCAGCAGTTTAGGGACTAGCGGCGCCTACGAGCAGTACTTC.

A few counts support this clone. The V and J genes are TRBV7-2 and TRBJ2-1, with 8 bases that match TRBD1. Germline CDR1 reads SGHTA; CDR2 reads FQGNSA. The CDR3 is made up of 15 amino acids. V gave up 3 bases and J gave up 8 bases; unmatched junction bases: 9. CDR3 in DNA: TGTGCCAGCAGCTTGGAGGACAGGGTTGGGGATGAGCAGTTCTTC. It translates to CASSLEDRVGDEQFF.

V usage is TRBV6-5 and J usage is TRBJ2-7, with D tentatively TRBD1 (6 bases). The CDR3 is made up of 15 amino acids. The V end was cut by 6 bases, the J end by 0 bases, with 15 bases between. CDR1 and CDR2 (germline): MNHEY, SVGAGI. CDR3 nucleotides: TGTGCCAGCAGCCCCGACAGGCGAGGCTCCTACGAGCAGTACTTC. It specifies CASSPDRRGSYEQYF.